This TCR beta chain stems from a study of T cells expressing NK-cell markers. Germline CDR1 is SEHNR and CDR2 is FQNEAQ (reference sequence). CDR3 length: 15 residues. Following a re-call of the 5' RACE reads, TCRdb has one entry per CDR3 protein and lacks DNA. Its clone listing holds about 190,000 distinct CDR3 sequences. The sample consisted of blood T cells: a sorted CD56 or NKG2C T cell subset, CD4+ or CD8+ T cells, or bulk PBMC T cells (not recorded which). This clonotype was obtained from a man aged 18-70 years in good health. V usage is TRBV7-9 and J usage is TRBJ2-2. CDR3 sequence: CASSLAAQDTGELFF.